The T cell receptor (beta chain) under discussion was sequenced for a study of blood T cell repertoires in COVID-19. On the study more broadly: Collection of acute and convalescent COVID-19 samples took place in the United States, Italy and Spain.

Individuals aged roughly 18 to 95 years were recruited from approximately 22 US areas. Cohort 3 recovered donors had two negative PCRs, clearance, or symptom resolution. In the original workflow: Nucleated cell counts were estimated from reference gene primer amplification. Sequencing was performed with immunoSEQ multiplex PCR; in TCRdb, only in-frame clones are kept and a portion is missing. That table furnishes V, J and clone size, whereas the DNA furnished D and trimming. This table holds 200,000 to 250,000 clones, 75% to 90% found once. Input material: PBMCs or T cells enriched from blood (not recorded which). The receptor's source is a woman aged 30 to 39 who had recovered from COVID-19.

This CDR3 is CASSLSDSSGNTIYF. The CDR3 DNA reads as TGTGCCAGCAGTTTATCCGACAGCTCTGGAAACACCATATATTTT. The rearrangement joins TRBV28 to TRBJ1-3, with D possibly matching TRBD1 (5 bases). The CDR3 extends over 15 amino acids. Trimming left V 1 base short and J 0 bases short, with 7 bases between. The V gene's germline CDR1 is MDHEN and CDR2 SYDVKM.